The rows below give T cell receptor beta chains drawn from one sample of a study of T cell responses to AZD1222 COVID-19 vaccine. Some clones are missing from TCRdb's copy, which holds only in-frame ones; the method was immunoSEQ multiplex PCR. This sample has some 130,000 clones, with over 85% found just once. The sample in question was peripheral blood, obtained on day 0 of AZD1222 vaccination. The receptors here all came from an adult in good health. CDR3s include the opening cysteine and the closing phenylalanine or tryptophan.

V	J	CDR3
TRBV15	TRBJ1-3	CATSRDRPGQGLGNTIYF
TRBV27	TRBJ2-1	CASSGTPRLAGGRSEQFF
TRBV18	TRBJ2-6	CASGGKVNSGANVLTF
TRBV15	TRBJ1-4	CATSPLGPPNNEKLFF
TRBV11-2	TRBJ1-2	CASSLGSVLPGYTF
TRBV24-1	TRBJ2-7	CATTGGYFSYEQYF
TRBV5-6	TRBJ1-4	CASSRQGSEKLFF
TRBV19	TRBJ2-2	CASRGQGSGTGELFF
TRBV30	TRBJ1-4	CAWRWGIQNEKLFF
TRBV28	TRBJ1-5	CASSHGGDQPQHF
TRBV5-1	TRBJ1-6	CASSLVMNNSPLHF
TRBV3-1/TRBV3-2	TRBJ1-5	CASSRGQEINQPQHF
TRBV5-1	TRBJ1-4	CASSGGRNEKLFF
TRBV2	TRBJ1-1	CASSDQGNTEAFF
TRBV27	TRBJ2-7	CASSFSIPGTSVGEDEQYF
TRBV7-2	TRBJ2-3	CASSLMGLASTDTQYF
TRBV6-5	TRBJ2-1	CASSPGLAGVEQFF
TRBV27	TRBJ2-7	CASSFFPGQGAGEQYF
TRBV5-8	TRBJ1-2	CASSLSPAASNYGYTF
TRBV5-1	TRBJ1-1	CASSLGFNTEAFF
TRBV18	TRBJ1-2	CASSPEGYGYTF
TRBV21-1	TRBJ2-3	CASSKALTTDTQYF
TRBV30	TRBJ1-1	CACQDRGDTEAFF
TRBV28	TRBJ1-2	CASSLGIGFYGYTF
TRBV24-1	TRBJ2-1	CATSEGASYNEQFF
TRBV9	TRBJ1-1	CASSVNRNTEAFF
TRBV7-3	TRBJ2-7	CASSLNPGYSYEQYF
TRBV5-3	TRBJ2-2	CARSSLSGANTGELFF
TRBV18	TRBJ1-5	CASASLGDTNQPQHF
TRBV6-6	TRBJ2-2	CASETPGGDTGELFF
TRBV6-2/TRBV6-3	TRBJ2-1	CASSYAARGRQFF
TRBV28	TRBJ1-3	CASSLWTGQPSGNTIYF
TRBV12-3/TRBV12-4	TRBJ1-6	CASSLENSPLHF
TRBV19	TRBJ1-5	CASSIGVGGPQHF
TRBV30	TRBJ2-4	CAWSGLRVAKNIQYF
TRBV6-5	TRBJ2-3	CASSYSKFLSNTQYF
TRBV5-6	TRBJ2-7	CASSPGQGREQYF